The present T cell receptor beta chain was sequenced within a study of CD4+ T cells in melanoma. Study-wide findings and caveats: A reported correlation linked neoantigen-specific CD4+ T cells to CD8+, macrophage and B cell function. Neoantigen-specific CD4+ T cells in melanoma reportedly had diverse differentiation states.

CDR1 and CDR2 (germline): MNHNY, SVGAGI (reference sequence). The CDR3 extends over 12 amino acids. Worth noting for this clone: As yet, its antigen is unknown. Germline is not matched at one junction end, which may reflect a read error.

Profiling relied on immunoSEQ multiplex PCR, and the TCRdb table lists in-frame clones only, not all of them. The sample includes about 140,000 clones, 80% to 95% of them seen just once. The V call is TRBV6-6, the J call TRBJ2-1; no clear D gene. The receptor was isolated from a human donor with melanoma. Here the CDR3 DNA reads TGTGCCAGCAGTTACTTTTACAGTGAGCAGTTCTTC. It yields the protein CASSYFYSEQFF.